The clone carrying this TCR beta chain was seen only a few times. Unique molecular identifiers were used to barcode this TCRbeta library. In TCRdb, the PCR reads were re-called with MiXCR into one record per CDR3 protein. This sample yields hundreds of thousands of distinct CDR3 sequences, of which 10% to 15% are seen a single time; 2.2% belongs to the top ten. This entry comes from a study of T-cell reconstitution after alpha-beta-depleted transplantation in children. The specimen comprised PBMCs, mostly from graft donor cells, sampled 360 days after TCRalphabeta/CD19-depleted stem cell transplant. The sequence was obtained from a male patient younger than 18 who had a stem cell transplant for acute myeloid leukemia, so the T cells may come from the graft donor.

CDR3 loop: CATSPQGGSGANVLTF. CDR3 bases: TGTGCCACCTCCCCCCAGGGAGGGTCAGGGGCCAACGTCCTGACTTTC. The gene calls are TRBV28 and TRBJ2-6, with TRBD2 matching 7 bases. Germline V gives CDR1 MDHEN, CDR2 SYDVKM. V lost 10 bases to trimming and J lost 4 bases; unmatched junction nucleotides: 13. The CDR3 is 16 residues long.